This T cell receptor beta chain was found in a study of blood T cell repertoires in COVID-19. This clone came up once. Per the original data handling: The authors estimated nucleated cell counts from reference gene primer amplification. This table comes from immunoSEQ multiplex PCR, and its TCRdb copy is limited to in-frame clones, with some not included. Clone size and V and J calls were adopted from that table, with D and trimming inferred from the DNA. Altogether approximately 470,000 clones are present, about 90% being singletons, with the ten largest covering approximately 0.7%. This CDR3 contains 19 residues. The germline gives CDR1 MGHRA, CDR2 YSYEKL. The J segment lost 6 bases and the V segment lost 4 bases, leaving 18 bases of the junction unmatched. Adults between roughly 18 and 89 years of age took part from some 25 US areas. In assigning cohorts, the study relied on participant-reported clinical history. Donors in Cohort 3 who had recovered were those with two negative PCRs, healthcare professional clearance, or resolution of their symptoms.

This chain links TRBV4-1 with TRBJ2-2; 9 positions match TRBD1. This receptor was taken from a woman under 30 who had recovered from COVID-19. Sequenced: PBMCs or T cells enriched from blood (not recorded which). CDR3 protein: CASSPTRGVEQGASGELFF. CDR3 nucleotides: TGCGCCAGCAGCCCCACCCGGGGGGTAGAACAGGGGGCGTCCGGGGAGCTGTTTTTT.